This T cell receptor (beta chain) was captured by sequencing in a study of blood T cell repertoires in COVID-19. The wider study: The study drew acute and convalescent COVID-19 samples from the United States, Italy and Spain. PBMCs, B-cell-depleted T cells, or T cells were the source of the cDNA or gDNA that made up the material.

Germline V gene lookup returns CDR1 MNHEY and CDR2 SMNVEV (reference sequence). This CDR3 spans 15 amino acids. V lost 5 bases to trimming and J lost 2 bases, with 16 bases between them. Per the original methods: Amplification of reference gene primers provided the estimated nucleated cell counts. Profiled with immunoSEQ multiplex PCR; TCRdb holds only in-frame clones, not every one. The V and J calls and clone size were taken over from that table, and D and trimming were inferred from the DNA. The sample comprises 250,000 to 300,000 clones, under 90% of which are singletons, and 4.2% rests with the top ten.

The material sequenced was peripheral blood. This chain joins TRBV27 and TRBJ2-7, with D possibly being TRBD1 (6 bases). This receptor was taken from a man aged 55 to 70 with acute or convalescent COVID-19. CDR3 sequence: CASSPLLGGAYEQYF. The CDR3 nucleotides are TGTGCCAGCAGTCCCCTTTTAGGGGGAGCCTACGAGCAGTACTTC.